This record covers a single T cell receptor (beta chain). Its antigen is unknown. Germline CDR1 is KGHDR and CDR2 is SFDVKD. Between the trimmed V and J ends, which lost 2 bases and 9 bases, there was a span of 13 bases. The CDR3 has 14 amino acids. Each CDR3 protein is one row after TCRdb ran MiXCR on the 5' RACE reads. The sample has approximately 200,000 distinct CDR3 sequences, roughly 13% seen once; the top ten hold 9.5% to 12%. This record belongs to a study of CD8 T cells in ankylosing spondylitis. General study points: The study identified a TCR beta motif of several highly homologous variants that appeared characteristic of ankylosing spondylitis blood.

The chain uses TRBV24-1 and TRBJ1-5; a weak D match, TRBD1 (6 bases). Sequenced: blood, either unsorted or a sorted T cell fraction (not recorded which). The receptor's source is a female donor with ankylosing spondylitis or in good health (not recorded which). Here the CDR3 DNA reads TGTGCCACCAGTGATTCCCTACAGGGTCGGCCCCAGCATTTT. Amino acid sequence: CATSDSLQGRPQHF.